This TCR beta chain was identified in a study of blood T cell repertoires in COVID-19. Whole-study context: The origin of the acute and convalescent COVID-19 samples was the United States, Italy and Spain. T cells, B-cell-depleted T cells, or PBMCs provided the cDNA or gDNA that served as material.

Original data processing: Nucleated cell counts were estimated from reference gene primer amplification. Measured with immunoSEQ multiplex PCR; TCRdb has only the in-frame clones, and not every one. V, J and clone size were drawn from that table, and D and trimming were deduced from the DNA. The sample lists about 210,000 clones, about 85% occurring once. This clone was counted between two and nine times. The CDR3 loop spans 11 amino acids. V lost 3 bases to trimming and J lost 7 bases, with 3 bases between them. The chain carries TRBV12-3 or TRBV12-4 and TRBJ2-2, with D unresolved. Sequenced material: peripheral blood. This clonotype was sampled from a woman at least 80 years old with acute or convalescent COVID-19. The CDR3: CASSFFGELFF. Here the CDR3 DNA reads TGTGCCAGCAGTTTCTTCGGGGAGCTGTTTTTT.